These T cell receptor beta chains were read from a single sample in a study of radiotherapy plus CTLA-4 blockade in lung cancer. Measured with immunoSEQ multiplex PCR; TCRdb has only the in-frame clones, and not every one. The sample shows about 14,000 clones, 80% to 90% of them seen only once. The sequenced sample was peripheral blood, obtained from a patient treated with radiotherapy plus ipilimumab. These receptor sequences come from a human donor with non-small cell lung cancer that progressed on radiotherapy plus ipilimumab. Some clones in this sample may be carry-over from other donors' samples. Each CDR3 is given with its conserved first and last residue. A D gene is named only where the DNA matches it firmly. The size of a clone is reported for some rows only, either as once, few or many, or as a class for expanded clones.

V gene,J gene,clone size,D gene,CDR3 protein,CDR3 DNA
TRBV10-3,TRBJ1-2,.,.,CAISESGRGAANYGYTF,TGTGCCATCAGTGAGTCGGGTCGGGGGGCTGCTAACTATGGCTACACCTTC
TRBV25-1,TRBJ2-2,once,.,CASSEFTGGNTGELFF,TGTGCCAGCAGTGAATTCACCGGGGGAAACACCGGGGAGCTGTTTTTT
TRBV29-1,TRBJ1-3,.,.,CSVPQGGGSGNTIYF,TGCAGCGTCCCCCAAGGGGGGGGCTCTGGAAACACCATATATTTT
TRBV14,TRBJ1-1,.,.,CASSQESVGLWEAFF,TGTGCCAGCAGCCAAGAATCGGTTGGGCTTTGGGAAGCTTTCTTT
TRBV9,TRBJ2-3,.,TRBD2,CASSVGASGGGDTQYF,TGTGCCAGCAGCGTAGGTGCGAGCGGGGGGGGCGATACGCAGTATTTT
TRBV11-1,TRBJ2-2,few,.,CASSFQGGELFF,TGTGCCAGCAGCTTCCAGGGCGGGGAGCTGTTTTTT
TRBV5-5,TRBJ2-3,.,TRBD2,CASSFLGGATDTQYF,TGTGCCAGCAGCTTTCTCGGGGGGGCCACAGATACGCAGTATTTT
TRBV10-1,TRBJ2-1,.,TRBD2,CASSEKTSRSNEQFF,TGCGCCAGCAGTGAGAAGACTAGCCGGTCCAATGAGCAGTTCTTC
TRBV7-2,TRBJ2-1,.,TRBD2,CASSPGGRAGNEQFF,TGTGCCAGCAGCCCCGGGGGGAGGGCTGGAAATGAGCAGTTCTTC
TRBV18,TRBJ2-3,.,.,CASSPLEAIDTQYF,TGTGCCAGCTCACCATTAGAGGCCATAGATACGCAGTATTTT
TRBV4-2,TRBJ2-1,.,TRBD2,CASSQAQIAGGQSEQFF,TGTGCCAGCAGCCAAGCTCAAATAGCGGGGGGGCAGAGTGAGCAGTTCTTC
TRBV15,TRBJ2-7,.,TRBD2,CATSKDSGGGSYEQYF,TGTGCCACCAGCAAAGATAGCGGGGGGGGCTCCTACGAGCAGTACTTC
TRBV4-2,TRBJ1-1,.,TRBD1,CASSQGQGQGVNTEAFF,TGTGCCAGCAGCCAGGGACAGGGGCAGGGGGTTAACACTGAAGCTTTCTTT
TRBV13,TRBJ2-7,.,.,CASSEDLREQYF,TGTGCCAGCAGCGAAGACCTGCGGGAGCAGTACTTC
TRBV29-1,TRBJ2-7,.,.,CSVGSSVAYEQYF,TGCAGCGTTGGAAGTTCGGTGGCCTACGAGCAGTACTTC
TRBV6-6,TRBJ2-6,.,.,CASRVQGGSGANVLTF,TGTGCCAGCAGGGTACAGGGGGGGTCTGGGGCCAACGTCCTGACTTTC
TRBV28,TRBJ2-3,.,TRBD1,CASRGTGRDTQYF,TGTGCCAGCAGAGGGACAGGCCGGGATACGCAGTATTTT
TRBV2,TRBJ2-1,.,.,CASSADGGKANEQFF,TGTGCCAGCAGCGCAGACGGAGGCAAGGCCAATGAGCAGTTCTTC
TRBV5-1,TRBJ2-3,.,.,CASSTQGLADTQYF,TGCGCCAGCAGCACCCAGGGATTGGCAGATACGCAGTATTTT